This TCR beta chain came from a study of OX40 agonist ivuxolimab in advanced cancers. Looking at the study overall: Ivuxolimab was a fully human IgG2 agonistic monoclonal antibody targeting the costimulatory receptor OX40 (CD134). The point of sequencing TCRbeta in the periphery was to test whether ivuxolimab changed TCR sequence diversity and drove clonal T-cell expansion. Patients were allowed to have had prior anti-PD-1, anti-PD-L1 or anti-CTLA-4 therapy, and about 40% of the dose-escalation patients had been treated with checkpoint inhibitors. Among the 50 to 55 dose-escalation patients, some 20 had hepatocellular carcinoma, around 15 melanoma, 9 renal cell carcinoma and 9 head and neck cancer. Intravenous ivuxolimab was administered to patients every 2 weeks at six dose levels: 0.01, 0.1, 0.3, 1.5, 3 and 10 mg/kg. Partial responses were achieved by three dose-escalation patients, of whom one had hepatocellular carcinoma and two had cutaneous melanoma. The dose-escalation cohort was 82.7% male with a mean age of approximately 59 years, ranging from roughly 20 to 80. The monotherapy dose-escalation portion (N of about 57 patients) of the phase I ivuxolimab trial is reported in the paper. What the work shows at the level of the full study, not this receptor alone: In the 0.1-3.0 mg/kg groups, partial responders were among the patients with the lowest normalized peripheral clonal expansion, particularly in CD8+ T cells. Antigen specificity was not determined for the clonally expanded peripheral T cells. Low levels of normalized T-cell clonal expansion were also seen in some patients who did not respond. At doses of 0.1 to 3.0 mg/kg, clonal expansion of both CD4+ and CD8+ blood T cells was observed from baseline to week 6. After ivuxolimab, CD8+ T cells had more expanded clones than CD4+ T cells on average.

Genomic DNA was extracted from sorted cells for sequencing of the TCRbeta CDR3 region. TCRbeta CDR3 regions were sequenced using the immunoSEQ Assay. TCRdb took this table from immuneACCESS and kept in-frame rearrangements with V and J called. Such tables lack part of the clones; where checked against another copy, unresolved V genes explain under half of the gap, and the rest is unexplained. The sample records 36,000 or so clones, about 88% of which are singletons. The ten largest clones capture less than 5% of the sample. The CDR1 and CDR2 encoded by the germline V gene are MNHNS and SASEGT. Counted from cysteine to phenylalanine, this CDR3 has 15 amino acids. The sequence is cut down to CDR3 DNA, 45 bases in frame from base 1. The junction shows trimming of 6 bases on V and 0 bases on J, and the gene matches do not reach 7 bases of it. Patients with a history of autoimmune disease or receiving systemic immunosuppression were excluded from the trial. Peripheral blood for TCR sequencing was drawn from every dose cohort at baseline, at cycle 4 day 1 and at cycle 7 day 1. Samples came from an open-label, multicenter, first-in-human phase I dose-escalation trial of ivuxolimab. Adults with locally advanced or metastatic head and neck squamous cell, hepatocellular, melanoma or renal cell carcinoma were enrolled in the trial. Before TCR sequencing, CD4+ T cells and CD8+ T cells were sorted from peripheral blood as separate populations.

In the case of this clone: Its antigen remains undetermined. The record has no base qualities; no much larger clone is one base away.

The V and J genes are TRBV6-1 and TRBJ2-5, and 7 junctional nucleotides match TRBD2. The TCR comes from an adult with an advanced solid tumor such as melanoma, head and neck, liver or kidney cancer. The sample was CD4+ or CD8+ T cells sorted from blood, taken in a trial of the OX40 agonist ivuxolimab. DNA sequence: TGTGCCAGCAGCTTAATACTAGCGAACCAAGAGACCCAGTACTTC. Its amino acids are CASSLILANQETQYF.